The source of this T cell receptor beta chain is a study of T cells in Graves' hyperthyroidism and ophthalmopathy. The study's findings and limits: Ophthalmopathy and stable hyperthyroidism were told apart by a 13 V-J model.

About this clonotype: Antigen unknown. It is unclear where the CDR3 begins or ends on the DNA, so no DNA is shown, and the CDR3 is as TCRdb lists it.

Patients having uncontrolled infection, another autoimmune disease, pregnancy or lactation were not included. The TCR beta CDR3 regions underwent amplification using RNA transcripts as the source. In the first-round RT-PCR of the TCR CDR3, the HTBI primer set was used. TCRdb processed the multiplex PCR reads anew with MiXCR; each CDR3 protein has one entry. Counted here are roughly 500,000 distinct CDR3 sequences, about 45% occurring once; the ten biggest clones make up 15% to 20%. Sequences were obtained from peripheral blood or thyroid tissue (not recorded which). The sequence came from an adult woman with Graves' disease, either hyperthyroidism or ophthalmopathy (not recorded which).

The CDR3 loop reads CASSEVPVGAFFGQGTQYF. This rearrangement joins TRBV10-2 to TRBJ2-5; no check of the table's D call, TRBD1, against the DNA was made. Counting both end residues, the CDR3 totals 19 amino acids. The germline V gene encodes CDR1 WSHSY and CDR2 SAAADI.